The T cell receptor beta chain described here comes from a study of blood T cell repertoires in COVID-19. Study-level information: T cells, B-cell-depleted T cells, or PBMCs provided the cDNA or gDNA that served as material.

In the source study's methods: Reference gene primer amplification gave nucleated cell count estimates. The assay was immunoSEQ multiplex PCR, and TCRdb's table has in-frame clones only and misses some. V and J calls and clone size are those listed in that table; D and trimming were worked out from the DNA. The sample yields about 93,000 clones, roughly 79% seen once. The receptor was isolated from a human donor in a cohort sampled during active COVID-19. The sample consisted of peripheral blood.

The CDR3 sequence is CASSQDLGLAGRLGSYEQYF. The CDR3 region has the DNA TGCGCCAGCAGCCAAGATCTAGGACTAGCGGGGAGGTTAGGCTCCTACGAGCAGTACTTC. The gene calls are TRBV4-1 and TRBJ2-7, with 12 bases that match TRBD2. Trimming cost V 0 bases and J 0 bases; bases outside gene matches: 12. The CDR3 totals 20 residues. Germline CDR1 MGHRA, CDR2 YSYEKL.